This note documents a single T cell receptor (beta chain) sequence. Its binding antigen is unknown. One base away there is no much larger clone; base qualities are not given. Based on the germline V gene, the CDR1 and CDR2 sequences are SGHDN and FVKESK. Inclusive of the bounding cysteine and phenylalanine, the CDR3 is 11 residues long. Only CDR3 DNA is held: 33 bases, read in frame from base 1. These data belong to a study of cytomegalovirus exposure and HLA in healthy donors (dated by TCRdb to 2016 to 2017). Looking at the study overall: An earlier analysis of roughly 500 of the donors reported approximately 270 Gb of sequence data and 100 million to 130 million unique TCR beta sequences from about 179 million T cells. An early release covering 550 to 700 HLA-typed donors comprised about 320 gigabases of sequencing data and tens of millions of unique TCR sequences. Of the approximately 400 genotyped donors, about 80% fell in the genetic ancestry cluster associated with self-reported Caucasian donors. The aim of the study was to test whether cataloging public T cell receptors could identify signatures of past pathogen exposure. Using immunosequencing, the study profiled T cell repertoires from about 650 subjects and related those repertoires to cytomegalovirus serostatus. Along with the 666-subject first cohort, a separate validation cohort of approximately 110 different subjects was used. The study combined high-throughput TCR immunosequencing, statistical association of individual TCRs with disease status, and machine learning to predict cytomegalovirus infection status. A later analysis re-analyzed previously published TCR beta repertoires from roughly 630 donors and added high-resolution HLA genotyping to study TCR occurrence patterns. Rather than using new phenotypic data, the later analysis identified candidate immune exposures from TCR beta sequences and from how often those sequences occurred across donors. An earlier analysis of a few hundred of the donors applied high-throughput TCR beta sequencing to assess whether each TCR beta V gene segment acted as functional or pseudogenic. Alongside the repertoire data, information on donor age, sex, ethnicity and CMV serostatus was compiled. In a later genetic analysis, genome-wide SNP genotypes for about three fifths of the roughly 670 donors were used, and that subset was treated as a discovery cohort. Every repertoire in the discovery cohort had been generated on one and the same sequencing platform. HLA typing covered class I and class II loci at four-digit resolution. The number of typed donors differed by locus: about 629-630 for A, B, C, DRB1 and DQB1; 522 for DQA1; 606 for DPA1; and approximately 450 for DPB1. Several DR-DQ haplotypes were treated as single units for association and clustering because of strong linkage in the cohort. Among 398 genotyped donors of the cohort, an average of roughly 240,000 unique TCR beta nucleotide sequences were sequenced per donor, about a sixth of them non-productive. Results and caveats for the whole study, not just this receptor: The study gave a list of roughly 150 TCR beta chains associated with cytomegalovirus. Because counts were too low, some 17 rarely observed V segments, including chromosome 9 orphons, were excluded from the earlier analysis of around 640 of the donors. The sequencing pipeline was judged likely to have produced a cluster of highly shared sequence variants as a technical artifact. The classifier was reported to diagnose cytomegalovirus status with high specificity and sensitivity in both the original cohort and the validation cohort. According to the authors, the approach could potentially be generalized to other disease states and immunological phenotypes. Because the 87-base-pair reads could not distinguish some IMGT-functional V segments, including TRBV6-2 and TRBV6-3, those segments were excluded. HLA typing was unavailable for some donors at each locus, so association tests used only the typed subset. In a later analysis, HLA-associated TCR beta chains showed more clonal expansion and lower generation probabilities than non-associated chains that were equally common. A later genetic analysis reported fewer N-insertions in productive TCRs among donors in an Asian-associated ancestry cluster than the roughly 670-donor mean. According to a later analysis, TCR association rates differed among HLA loci, with DRB1 alleles showing the most associated TCRs and HLA-C alleles showing the fewest. When HLA alleles, especially DR and DQ, strongly co-occurred, attributing TCR associations to individual alleles was difficult. While some public TCRs were present in many individuals, most TCR sequences turned up only very rarely across donors. An earlier analysis of approximately 570 of the donors showed that most TCR beta V segments appeared in productive rearrangements either about 87% or about 30% of the time, which broadly matched IMGT annotations. Roughly uniform sequencing depth across donors was assumed in presence/absence analyses, although this assumption may not hold. Three of the identified cytomegalovirus-associated TCR beta chains were confirmed in vitro to be specific for cytomegalovirus antigens. For the cohort, immune exposure information was limited to CMV serostatus. According to a later analysis, most CMV-associated TCR beta chains appeared to be HLA-restricted, and the HLA associations seemed to be driven largely by CMV exposure. Several of the top co-occurrence clusters appeared to be linked to parvovirus B19, influenza, CMV and Epstein-Barr virus, according to a later analysis. Linkage disequilibrium might explain the correlated functional status among segregating V segments, but an unknown experimental factor could not be excluded. In a later genetic analysis, a missense DCLRE1C variant was associated with V-gene and J-gene trimming of TCR beta chains, and the association was replicated in an independent cohort. A further reported finding was that TCR beta sequences accurately predicted the HLA-A and HLA-B alleles for most subjects in the first cohort. Specific HLA alleles were associated with 15,000 to 20,000 TCR beta sequences at a false discovery rate of 0.05 in a later analysis. This cohort had only TCR beta chains sequenced, and the lack of alpha or paired-chain data limited which features could be detected.

The cohort comprised 710 or so healthy bone marrow donors. At the time of sampling, all cohort members were nominally healthy, though unrecorded immune exposures were likely present. The donor was CMV seronegative and belonged to the group of over 350 seronegative cohort members. Every donor gave a peripheral blood sample, and the peripheral blood mononuclear cells from that sample were used for TCR beta sequencing. The Qiagen DNeasy Blood Extraction Kit was used to extract genomic DNA from the blood cell samples. Libraries were built with the immunoSEQ multiplex PCR assay. For the multiplex PCR, a mixture combining 60 forward primers for TCR Vbeta segments and 13 reverse primers for TCR Jbeta segments was used. The CDR3 region of rearranged TCR beta genes was amplified from genomic DNA with a multiplex PCR assay. The amplified TCR beta libraries were sequenced on the Illumina HiSeq System as 87-base-pair reads. The paper's processing steps were these. A later analysis counted about 82 million unique TCR beta chains across the 666 repertoires, and around 12 million of these chains were shared by at least two donors. Raw reads were error-corrected and collapsed into unique sequences by a nearest-neighbor algorithm in which closely related sequences were merged to remove PCR and sequencing errors. CDR3 sequences were aligned to IMGT reference sequences to assign V, D and J gene segments. For a sequence to be retained, a match of at least six nucleotides was required to both a V gene segment and a J gene segment. A rearrangement counted as productive if the CDR3 had no stop codons and remained in frame with V and J, and every other rearrangement counted as non-productive. Following IMGT convention, CDR3 was defined as the stretch from the second conserved V-encoded cysteine to the conserved J-encoded phenylalanine. Sequences without an unambiguous match to a single V gene segment were excluded from the earlier analysis of several hundred of the donors. An earlier analysis of under 750 of the donors called V segments functional above 56.7% productive rearrangements and segregating when the between-donor standard deviation exceeded 5%. A statistical classification framework was developed to diagnose cytomegalovirus status using the catalog of TCR beta chain sequences. V and J gene assignment, in a later analysis, came from comparing TCR nucleotide sequences with IMGT/GENE-DB human TR gene sequences. The TCRdist pipeline was used in a later analysis to assign CDR3 sequences and most-parsimonious VDJ recombination scenarios. In a later analysis, every TCR beta chain was defined by the combination of its CDR3 amino acid sequence and its V-gene family, and reads without a unique V-gene family were dropped. In a later analysis, 500 to 650 highly shared, low-generation-probability nucleotide sequences were removed to address suspected cross-contamination and a sequencing artifact. In a later analysis, a clonal expansion index for each public chain was calculated from normalized within-repertoire ranks of inferred template counts. In a later analysis, generation probabilities were computed with a VDJ recombination model fitted to out-of-frame rearrangements, and the resulting probabilities were checked against IGoR. In a later analysis, hypergeometric tests were used to score TCR-TCR, TCR-HLA and TCR-CMV co-occurrence, with a repertoire-size bias correction applied to TCR pairs. A later analysis estimated false discovery rates by permuting HLA or CMV assignments 20 times. In a later analysis, co-occurring TCRs were grouped using DBSCAN, with TCRdist sequence similarity added in when clustering inside HLA-allele-positive subsets. Repertoires with fewer than 30,000 or more than 120,000 public chains were left out of co-occurrence clustering, as were about 5 repertoires with anomalous nucleotide sharing. TCRdb obtained this table from immuneACCESS and retained in-frame rearrangements with V and J assigned. These tables miss some clones; where compared with another copy, unresolved V genes account for less than half of the shortfall, and the remainder is unexplained. The V and J calls and clone size were taken over from that table, and D and trimming were inferred from the DNA. This sample holds some 97,000 clones; roughly 82% were observed only once. The ten largest clones add up to 0.9% to 1.5% of the sample.

The V and J segments used are TRBV14 and TRBJ2-5; the D element might be TRBD1 or TRBD2, as each aligns at 5 bases. The J call may be incorrect, as the DNA end agrees better with TRBJ2-7. The specimen sequenced was PBMCs. The TCR comes from a woman aged 18-35 years in good health and CMV-seronegative. The CDR3: CASSLGHEQYF. At the DNA level, the sequence is TGTGCCAGCAGCCTGGGACACGAGCAGTACTTC.